This T cell receptor (beta chain) was profiled in a study of T-cell reconstitution after alpha-beta-depleted transplantation in children. This clonotype was recorded a few times. Its antigen is undetermined. This CDR3 spans 17 amino acids. The V gene's germline CDR1 is MGHRA and CDR2 YSYEKL. Trimming took 2 bases from V and 5 from J, leaving 19 bases between them. Unique molecular identifiers were incorporated when the TCRbeta library was constructed. TCRdb redid the calling of the PCR reads with MiXCR, one entry per CDR3 protein. The sample lists approximately 430,000 distinct CDR3 sequences; roughly 16% were seen once. Study-level results: After transplant, at about two months, alpha-beta T cells were reportedly derived from several hundred expanded graft clones. One year post-transplant, T-cell counts and diversity were largely derived from T cells produced anew.

V and J are TRBV4-1 and TRBJ2-1, with a weak D call TRBD2 (7 bases). The sample consisted of PBMCs, mostly from graft donor cells, taken 360 days after TCRalphabeta/CD19-depleted stem cell transplant. The clonotype was recovered from a boy under three years old who had a stem cell transplant for Wiskott-Aldrich syndrome, so the T cells may come from the graft donor. In DNA form, the CDR3 reads TGCGCCAGCAGCCAACCCGGAGGGGGGGCCTCGGACAATGAGCAGTTCTTC. Translating it yields CASSQPGGGASDNEQFF.